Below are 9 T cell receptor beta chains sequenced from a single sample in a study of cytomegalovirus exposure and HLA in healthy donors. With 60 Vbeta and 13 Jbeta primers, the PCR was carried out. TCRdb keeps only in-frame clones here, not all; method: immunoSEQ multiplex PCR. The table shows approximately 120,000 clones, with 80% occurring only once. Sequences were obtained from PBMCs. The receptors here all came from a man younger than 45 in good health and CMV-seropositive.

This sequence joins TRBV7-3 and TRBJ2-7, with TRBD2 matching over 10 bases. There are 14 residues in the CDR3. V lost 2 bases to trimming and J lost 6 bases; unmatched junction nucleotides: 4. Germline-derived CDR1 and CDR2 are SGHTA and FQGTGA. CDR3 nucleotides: TGTGCCAGCAGCTTACTAAGGACTAGCGGCGAGCAGTACTTC. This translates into CASSLLRTSGEQYF.

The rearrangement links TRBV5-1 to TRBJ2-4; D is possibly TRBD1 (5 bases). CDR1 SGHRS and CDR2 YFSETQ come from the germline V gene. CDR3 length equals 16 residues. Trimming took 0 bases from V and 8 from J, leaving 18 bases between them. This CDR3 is CASSLAGGRGTDIQYF. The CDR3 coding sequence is TGCGCCAGCAGCTTGGCCGGCGGAAGGGGTACGGACATTCAGTACTTC.

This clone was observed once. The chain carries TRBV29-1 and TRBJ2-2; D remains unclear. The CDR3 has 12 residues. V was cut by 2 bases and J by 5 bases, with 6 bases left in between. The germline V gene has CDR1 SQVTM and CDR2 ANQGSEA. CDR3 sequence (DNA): TGCAGCGTTGAACCAAATACCGGGGAGCTGTTTTTT. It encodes CSVEPNTGELFF.

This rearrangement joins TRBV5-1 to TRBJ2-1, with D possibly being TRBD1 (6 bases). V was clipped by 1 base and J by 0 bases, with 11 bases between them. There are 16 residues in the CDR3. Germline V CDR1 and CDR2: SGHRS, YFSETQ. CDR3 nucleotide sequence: TGCGCCAGCAGCTTGCCCGACAGGAGCTCCTACAATGAGCAGTTCTTC. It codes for CASSLPDRSSYNEQFF. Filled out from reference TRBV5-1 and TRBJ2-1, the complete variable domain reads KAGVTQTPRYLIKTRGQQVTLSCSPISGHRSVSWYQQTPGQGLQFLFEYFSETQRNKGNFPGRFSGRQFSNSRSEMNVSTLELGDSALYLCASSLPDRSSYNEQFFGPGTRLTVL.

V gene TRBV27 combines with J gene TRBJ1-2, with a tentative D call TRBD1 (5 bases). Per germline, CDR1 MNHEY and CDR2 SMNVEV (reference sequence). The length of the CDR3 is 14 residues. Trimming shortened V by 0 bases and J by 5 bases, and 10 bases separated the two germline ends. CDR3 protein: CASSLSAGDYGYTF. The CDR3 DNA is TGTGCCAGCAGTTTATCAGCGGGGGATTATGGCTACACCTTC.

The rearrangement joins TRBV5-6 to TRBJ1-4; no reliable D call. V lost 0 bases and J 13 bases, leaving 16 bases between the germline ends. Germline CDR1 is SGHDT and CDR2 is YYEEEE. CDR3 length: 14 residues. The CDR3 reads CASSLGDRGFGLFF. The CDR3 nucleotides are TGTGCCAGCAGCTTGGGTGACCGAGGATTTGGACTGTTTTTT.

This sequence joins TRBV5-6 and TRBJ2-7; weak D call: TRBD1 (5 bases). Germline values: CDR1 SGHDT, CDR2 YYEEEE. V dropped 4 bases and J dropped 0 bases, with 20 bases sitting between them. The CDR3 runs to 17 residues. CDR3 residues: CASSPKTVWTASYEQYF. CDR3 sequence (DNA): TGTGCCAGCAGCCCGAAGACAGTATGGACCGCCTCCTACGAGCAGTACTTC. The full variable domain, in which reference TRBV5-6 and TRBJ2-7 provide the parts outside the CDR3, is DAGVTQSPTHLIKTRGQQVTLRCSPKSGHDTVSWYQQALGQGPQFIFQYYEEEERQRGNFPDRFSGHQFPNYSSELNVNALLLGDSALYLCASSPKTVWTASYEQYFGPGTRLTVT.

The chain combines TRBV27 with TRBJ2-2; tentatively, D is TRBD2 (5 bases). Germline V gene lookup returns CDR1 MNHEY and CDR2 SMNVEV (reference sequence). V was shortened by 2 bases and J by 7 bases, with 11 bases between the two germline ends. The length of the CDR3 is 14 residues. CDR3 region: CASSLPPSGGELFF. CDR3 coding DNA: TGTGCCAGCAGTTTACCCCCCAGCGGCGGGGAGCTGTTTTTT.

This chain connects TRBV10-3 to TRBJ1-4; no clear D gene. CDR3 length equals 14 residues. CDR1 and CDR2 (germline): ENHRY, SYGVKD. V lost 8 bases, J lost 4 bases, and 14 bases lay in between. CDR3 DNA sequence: TGTGCCATCTCGGCAGGAAGCCTTAATGAAAAACTGTTTTTT. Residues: CAISAGSLNEKLFF.